This TCR beta chain was retrieved from a study of T cells in Graves' hyperthyroidism and ophthalmopathy (dated 2019 in TCRdb). Notes on the research overall: Peripheral blood was sampled at the time of initial diagnosis, prior to any treatment. The paper reports TCR Vbeta CDR3 sequencing of approximately 140 peripheral blood samples: under 45 ophthalmopathy, 70 to 85 hyperthyroidism and 17 progressor patients. The roughly 91 discovery patients were randomly divided into training and test sets at a 7:3 ratio. Prospective prediction of ophthalmopathy was tested in an independent validation cohort consisting of 18 to 20 hyperthyroidism patients and about 17 patients who later progressed to ophthalmopathy. To identify TCR V-J signatures that set the groups apart, the researchers used a discovery cohort of 100 patients, made up of 40 to 45 with Graves' ophthalmopathy and 57 with stable Graves' hyperthyroidism. Thyroid tissue and blood T-cell repertoires from six Graves' hyperthyroidism patients were also compared in the study. Once sampling was done, hyperthyroidism patients were given methimazole at a starting dose of 30 mg daily, whereas ophthalmopathy patients were given high-dose intravenous methylprednisolone. General conclusions and limits of the study: In cross-validation, a model built on a 13 V-J signature told ophthalmopathy apart from stable hyperthyroidism with 85% to 90% sensitivity and roughly 81% specificity, and in testing the same model reached 80%/75%. Blood samples also contained most of the expanded thyroid clonotypes (frequency above 0.001), which suggests that blood repertoires may reflect thyroid immune responses. In validation, the model predicted progression to ophthalmopathy a median of 6.5 months before onset, with roughly 70% sensitivity and about 75% specificity. Sample size was not statistically predetermined, and investigators were not blinded to group allocation.

Looking up the germline V gene (reference sequence) yields CDR1 DFQATT and CDR2 SNEGSKA. The CDR3 goes from the cysteine to the phenylalanine over 11 residues. Of the read, only the CDR3 DNA is kept; its 33 bases are in frame from base 1. The junction shows trimming of 3 bases on V and 8 bases on J, and the gene matches do not reach 2 bases of it. The TCR beta CDR3 regions were amplified from RNA transcripts. The first round of RT-PCR for the TCR CDR3 was performed with the HTBI primer set and the Qiagen OneStep RT-PCR kit. Libraries were constructed in a second round of multiplex PCR, after which size selection and purification were carried out. The libraries were sequenced on an Illumina HiSeq2000 using paired-end 100 bp reads. The original pipeline was this. Raw data were processed with SOAPnuke, discarding reads with adapters, uncalled bases, mean Phred below 15, or no exact constant-primer or identifier match. High-quality paired reads were merged with COPE v1.2.5, and unique nucleotide sequences were defined as clonotypes. MiTCR v1.1 was used to align clonotypes to the IMGT TRBV, TRBD and TRBJ reference segments. The analysis was restricted to V-J combinations with a frequency above 0.0001, which together covered 99% to 99.2% of the repertoires. The TCS score was defined as F50 (clonal expansion) divided by E x V (chaos), with BLOSUM62-based TCRdist calculated between CDR3 peptides within each V-J. Welch's t-statistics and random forest reduced fewer than 600 V-J features to under 15, which were used in a naive Bayes classifier (R e1071). TCRdb ran its own pipeline on the public reads, namely fastp trimming at Q25 and MiXCR clone calling, and kept in-frame beta chains. CDR3 protein sequences are deduplicated, and each keeps its most common genes and DNA. Here the V and J calls rest on TCRdb's processing, not on the authors' analysis. The sample includes 650,000 to 700,000 distinct CDR3 sequences, with around 16% observed a single time. Clones ranked in the top ten supply roughly a sixth of the sample.

Stable Graves' hyperthyroidism was defined as the absence of progression to ophthalmopathy over 18 months of follow-up. Hyperthyroidism patients were newly diagnosed, had a disease duration of under 2 months, and were aged 18 to 65 years. Exclusion was applied to patients with uncontrolled infections, other autoimmune diseases, pregnancy or lactation. Diagnoses were based on clinical symptoms, serum thyroxine and TRAb, thyroid ultrasound and orbital computed tomography. PBMCs were separated from around 9.1 ml of fresh peripheral blood using Ficoll-Paque density gradient centrifugation. Total RNA was extracted with Trizol reagent, and quality was checked on an Agilent 2100 Bioanalyzer. This clonotype came up a few times. Its antigen has not been determined. No base qualities exist here, and no much larger clone lies one base off it.

The clonotype comes from a man in his fifties or sixties with Graves' hyperthyroidism. The chain couples TRBV20-1 to TRBJ1-1, and TRBD1 matches 8 of the central bases. Sequencing was done on a sample of blood. The CDR3 region: CSARGTGEAFF. The DNA sequence is given as TGCAGTGCTAGGGGGACAGGAGAAGCTTTCTTT.